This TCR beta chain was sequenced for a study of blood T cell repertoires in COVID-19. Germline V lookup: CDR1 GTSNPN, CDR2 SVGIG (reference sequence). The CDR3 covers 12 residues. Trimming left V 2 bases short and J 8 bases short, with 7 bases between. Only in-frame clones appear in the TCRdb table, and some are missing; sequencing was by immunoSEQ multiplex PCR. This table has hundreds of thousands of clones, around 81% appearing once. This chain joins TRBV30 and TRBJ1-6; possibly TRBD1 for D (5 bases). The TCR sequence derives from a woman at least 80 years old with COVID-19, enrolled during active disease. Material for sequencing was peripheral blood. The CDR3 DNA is TGTGCCTGGAGTCTAGGGGATTCACCCCTCCACTTT. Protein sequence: CAWSLGDSPLHF.